This T cell receptor (beta chain) emerged from a study of a mutant IDH1 vaccine in newly diagnosed glioma. This CDR3 is built from 15 residues. Deletions cut 3 bases from V and 6 bases from J, with 17 bases between. Germline CDR1 reads SGHRS; CDR2 reads YFSETQ. As for this clone: Its antigen is not identified.

This sample's time point: week 5, during vaccination. Doses consisted of 300 ug of mutant IDH1 20-mer peptide each, paired with topical imiquimod. The data were produced by immunoSEQ multiplex PCR, yet TCRdb's version contains in-frame clones alone and is incomplete. This table has about 56,000 clones, 70% to 90% appearing once. The V gene is TRBV5-1, the J gene TRBJ2-3; a weak D match, TRBD2 (6 bases). Specimen: PBMCs, collected from a glioma patient whose treatment included an IDH1 peptide vaccine. This sequence originates from a woman in her 40s with glioma. The CDR3 DNA sequence: TGCGCCAGCAGCTCGGGACTCCCGATTCGTGATACGCAGTATTTT. Translation gives CASSSGLPIRDTQYF.